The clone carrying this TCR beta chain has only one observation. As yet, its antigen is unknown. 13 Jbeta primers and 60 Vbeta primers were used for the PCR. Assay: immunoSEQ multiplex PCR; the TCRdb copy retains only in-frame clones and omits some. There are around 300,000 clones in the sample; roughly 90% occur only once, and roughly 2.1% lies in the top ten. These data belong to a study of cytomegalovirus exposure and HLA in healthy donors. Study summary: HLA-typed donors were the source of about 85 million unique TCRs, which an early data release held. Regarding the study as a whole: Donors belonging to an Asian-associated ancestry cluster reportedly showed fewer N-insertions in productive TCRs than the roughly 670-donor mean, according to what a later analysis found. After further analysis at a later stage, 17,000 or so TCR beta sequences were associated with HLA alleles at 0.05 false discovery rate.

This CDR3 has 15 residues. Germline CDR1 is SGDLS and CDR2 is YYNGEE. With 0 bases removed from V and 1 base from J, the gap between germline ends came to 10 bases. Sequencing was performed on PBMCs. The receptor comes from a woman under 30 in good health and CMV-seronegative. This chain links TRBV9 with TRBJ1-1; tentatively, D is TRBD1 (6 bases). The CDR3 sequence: CASSVVQGGNTEAFF. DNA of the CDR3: TGTGCCAGCAGCGTAGTACAGGGCGGGAACACTGAAGCTTTCTTT.